Listed below are T cell receptor beta chains from one sample, sequenced in a study of regulatory T cells in long-lasting Graves disease. TCRdb itself ran the multiplex PCR reads through MiXCR, one entry per CDR3 protein. Of about 350,000 distinct CDR3 sequences listed, 16% are singletons. This same sample was also part of a study on T cells in Graves' hyperthyroidism and ophthalmopathy.

This material consisted of peripheral blood mononuclear cells (PBMCs), taken at new diagnosis, from a patient treated with antithyroid drugs. Every receptor here comes from a man aged 40-49 years with Graves disease. Each CDR3 is given with its conserved first and last residue. The D gene is left open where the match is weak. The size entry is marked missing in some rows and otherwise reads once, few, many or a size class.

D gene: NA
V gene: TRBV2
clone size: many
J gene: TRBJ1-4
CDR3 DNA: TGTGCCAGCAGCCCCAACGGAGGGGCTGAAAAACTGTTTTTT
CDR3 protein: CASSPNGGAEKLFF

D gene: NA
V gene: TRBV12-3/TRBV12-4
clone size: once
J gene: TRBJ2-7
CDR3 DNA: TGTGCCAGCAGGGCTACTGGGGCCTACGAGCAGTACTTC
CDR3 protein: CASRATGAYEQYF

D gene: NA
V gene: TRBV19
clone size: few
J gene: TRBJ2-5
CDR3 DNA: TGTGCCAGTAGTATCCAACCCAGTGGCGGGACCCAGTACTTC
CDR3 protein: CASSIQPSGGTQYF

D gene: NA
V gene: TRBV2
clone size: many
J gene: TRBJ2-2
CDR3 DNA: TGTGCCAGCATTAACACCGGGGAGCTGTTTTTT
CDR3 protein: CASINTGELFF

D gene: TRBD2
V gene: TRBV28
clone size: many
J gene: TRBJ2-7
CDR3 DNA: TGTGCCAGCGGCCGACCGGCGGGGGGGATCGAGCAGTACTTC
CDR3 protein: CASGRPAGGIEQYF

D gene: NA
V gene: TRBV5-1
clone size: few
J gene: TRBJ2-7
CDR3 DNA: TGCGCCAGCAGCGGGCCCGGTATTACCTACGAGCAGTACTTC
CDR3 protein: CASSGPGITYEQYF

D gene: TRBD2
V gene: TRBV7-2
clone size: NA
J gene: TRBJ2-1
CDR3 DNA: TGTGCCAGCAGCTTAGGGTCGGGGGGTGAGCAGTTCTTC
CDR3 protein: CASSLGSGGEQFF

D gene: TRBD1
V gene: TRBV20-1
clone size: few
J gene: TRBJ2-6
CDR3 DNA: TGCAGTGCTAGAAGGACAGGGACTGGGGCCAACGTCCTGACTTTC
CDR3 protein: CSARRTGTGANVLTF

D gene: NA
V gene: TRBV18
clone size: many
J gene: TRBJ2-5
CDR3 DNA: TGTGCCAGCTCACCAGTTGGGACGGAGACCCAGTACTTC
CDR3 protein: CASSPVGTETQYF

D gene: NA
V gene: TRBV11-2
clone size: many
J gene: TRBJ2-1
CDR3 DNA: TGTGCCAGCAGCTTAGATCTAGGGGGCAATGAGCAGTTCTTC
CDR3 protein: CASSLDLGGNEQFF